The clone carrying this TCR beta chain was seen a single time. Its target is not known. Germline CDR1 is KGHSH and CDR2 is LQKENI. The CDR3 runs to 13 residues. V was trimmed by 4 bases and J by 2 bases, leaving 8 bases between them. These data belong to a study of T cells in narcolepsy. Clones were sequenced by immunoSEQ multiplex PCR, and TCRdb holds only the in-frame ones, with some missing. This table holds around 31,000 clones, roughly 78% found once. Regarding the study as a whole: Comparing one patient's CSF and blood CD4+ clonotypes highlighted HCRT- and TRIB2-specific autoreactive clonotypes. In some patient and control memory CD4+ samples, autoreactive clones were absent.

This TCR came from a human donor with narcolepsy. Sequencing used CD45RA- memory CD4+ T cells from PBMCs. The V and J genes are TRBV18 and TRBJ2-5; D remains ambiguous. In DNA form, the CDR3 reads TGTGCCAGCTCACAAAGGGCGCAAGAGACCCAGTACTTC. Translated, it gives CASSQRAQETQYF.